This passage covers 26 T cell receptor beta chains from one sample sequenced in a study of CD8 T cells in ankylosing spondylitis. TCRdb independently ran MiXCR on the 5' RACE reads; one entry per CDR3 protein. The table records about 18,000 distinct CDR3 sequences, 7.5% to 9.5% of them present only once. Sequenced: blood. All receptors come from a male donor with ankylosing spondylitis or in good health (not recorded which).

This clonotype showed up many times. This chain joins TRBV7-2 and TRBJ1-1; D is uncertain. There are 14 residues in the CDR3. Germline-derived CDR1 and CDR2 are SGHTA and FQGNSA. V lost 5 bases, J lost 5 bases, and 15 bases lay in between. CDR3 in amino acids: CASSSPGLGTEAFF. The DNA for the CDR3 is TGTGCCAGCAGCAGTCCTGGGCTAGGGACTGAAGCTTTCTTT.

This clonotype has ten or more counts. Here the CDR3 reads CSARDQRNAGKNIQYF. The CDR3, as DNA: TGCAGTGCTAGAGATCAGCGCAACGCGGGCAAAAACATTCAGTACTTC. This chain connects TRBV20-1 to TRBJ2-4; weak D call: TRBD2 (5 bases). CDR3 length: 16 residues. V dropped 0 bases and J dropped 3 bases, with 15 bases sitting between them. Germline V CDR1 and CDR2: DFQATT, SNEGSKA (reference sequence).

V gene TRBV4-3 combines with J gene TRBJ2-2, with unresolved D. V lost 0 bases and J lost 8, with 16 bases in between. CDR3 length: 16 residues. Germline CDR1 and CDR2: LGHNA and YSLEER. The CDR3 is CASSQELGQQAGELFF. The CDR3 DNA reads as TGCGCCAGCAGCCAAGAATTAGGTCAGCAGGCAGGGGAGCTGTTTTTT.

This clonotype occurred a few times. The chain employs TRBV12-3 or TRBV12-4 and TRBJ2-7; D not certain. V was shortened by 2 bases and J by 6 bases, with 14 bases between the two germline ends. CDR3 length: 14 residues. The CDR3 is CASSLNLVGSEQYF. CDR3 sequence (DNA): TGTGCCAGCAGTTTAAATCTGGTTGGATCCGAGCAGTACTTC.

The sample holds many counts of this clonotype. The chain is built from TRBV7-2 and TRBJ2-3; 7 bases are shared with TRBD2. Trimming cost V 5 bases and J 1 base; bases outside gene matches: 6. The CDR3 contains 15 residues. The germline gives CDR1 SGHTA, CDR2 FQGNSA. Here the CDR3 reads CASSQWGGGTDTQYF. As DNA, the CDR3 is TGTGCCAGCAGCCAATGGGGGGGTGGCACAGATACGCAGTATTTT.

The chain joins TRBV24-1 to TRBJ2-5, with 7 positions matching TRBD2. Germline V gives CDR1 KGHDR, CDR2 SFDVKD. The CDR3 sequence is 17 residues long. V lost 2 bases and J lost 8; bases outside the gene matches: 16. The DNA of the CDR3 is TGTGCCACCAGTGATTCTGAAGCGGGGAACCACGGTGGAACCCAGTACTTC. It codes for CATSDSEAGNHGGTQYF.

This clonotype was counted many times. CDR3 residues: CSAKTGDSSPLHF. Written as DNA, the CDR3 is TGCAGTGCTAAAACAGGGGATAGTTCACCCCTCCACTTT. The rearrangement joins TRBV20-1 to TRBJ1-6; TRBD1 matches 7 bases. The CDR3 spans 13 residues. Germline loops: CDR1 DFQATT, CDR2 SNEGSKA (reference sequence). V shed 4 bases, J shed 9 bases, and the junction held 6 bases outside the gene matches.

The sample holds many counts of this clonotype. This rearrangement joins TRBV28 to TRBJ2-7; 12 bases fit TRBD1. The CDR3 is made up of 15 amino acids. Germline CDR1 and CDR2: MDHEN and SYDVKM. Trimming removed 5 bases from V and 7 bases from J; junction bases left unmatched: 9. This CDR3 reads CASSPPGTGGREQYV. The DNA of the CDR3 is TGTGCCAGCAGTCCCCCCGGGACAGGGGGCAGGGAGCAGTACGTC.

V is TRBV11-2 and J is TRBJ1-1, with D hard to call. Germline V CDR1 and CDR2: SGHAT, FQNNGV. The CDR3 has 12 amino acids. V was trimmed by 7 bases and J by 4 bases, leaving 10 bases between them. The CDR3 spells CASIRSGTEAFF. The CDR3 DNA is TGTGCCAGCATCCGGAGCGGCACTGAAGCTTTCTTT.

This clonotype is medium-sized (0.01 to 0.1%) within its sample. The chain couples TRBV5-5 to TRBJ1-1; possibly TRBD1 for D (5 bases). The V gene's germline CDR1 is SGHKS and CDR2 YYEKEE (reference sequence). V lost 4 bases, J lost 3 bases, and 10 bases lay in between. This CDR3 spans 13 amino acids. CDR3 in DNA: TGTGCCAGCAGCGGGGCGTATTACACTGAAGCTTTCTTT. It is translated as CASSGAYYTEAFF.

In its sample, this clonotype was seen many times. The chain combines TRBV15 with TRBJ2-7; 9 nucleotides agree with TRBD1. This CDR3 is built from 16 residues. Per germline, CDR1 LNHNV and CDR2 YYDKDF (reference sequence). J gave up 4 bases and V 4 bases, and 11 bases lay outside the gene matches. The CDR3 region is CATSTNRGQGGYEQYF. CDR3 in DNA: TGTGCCACCAGCACAAACAGGGGACAGGGTGGATACGAGCAGTACTTC.

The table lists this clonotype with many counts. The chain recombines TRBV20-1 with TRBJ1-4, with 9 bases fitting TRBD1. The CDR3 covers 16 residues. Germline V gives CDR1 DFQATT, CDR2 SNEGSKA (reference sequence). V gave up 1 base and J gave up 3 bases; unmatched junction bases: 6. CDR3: CSARGVQGAPNEKLFF. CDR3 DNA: TGCAGTGCTAGAGGAGTACAGGGGGCACCTAATGAAAAACTGTTTTTT.

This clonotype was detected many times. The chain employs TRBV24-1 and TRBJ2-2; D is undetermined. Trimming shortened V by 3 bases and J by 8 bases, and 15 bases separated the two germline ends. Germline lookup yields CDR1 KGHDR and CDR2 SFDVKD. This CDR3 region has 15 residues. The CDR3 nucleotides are TGTGCCACCAGTGATGAGCACACTCGGCGGGGGGAGCTGTTTTTT. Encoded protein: CATSDEHTRRGELFF.

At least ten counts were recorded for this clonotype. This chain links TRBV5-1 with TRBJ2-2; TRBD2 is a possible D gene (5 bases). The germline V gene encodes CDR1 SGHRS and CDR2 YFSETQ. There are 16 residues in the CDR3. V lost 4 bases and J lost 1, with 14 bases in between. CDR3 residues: CASSADGAGNTGELFF. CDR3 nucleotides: TGCGCCAGCAGCGCCGACGGTGCGGGGAACACCGGGGAGCTGTTTTTT. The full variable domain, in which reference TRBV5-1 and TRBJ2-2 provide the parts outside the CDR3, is KAGVTQTPRYLIKTRGQQVTLSCSPISGHRSVSWYQQTPGQGLQFLFEYFSETQRNKGNFPGRFSGRQFSNSRSEMNVSTLELGDSALYLCASSADGAGNTGELFFGEGSRLTVL.

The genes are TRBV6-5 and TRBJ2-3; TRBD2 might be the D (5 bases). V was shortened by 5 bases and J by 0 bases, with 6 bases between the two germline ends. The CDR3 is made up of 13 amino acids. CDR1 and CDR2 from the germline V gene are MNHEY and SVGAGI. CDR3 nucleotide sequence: TGTGCCAGCAGTCGCGGGAGCACAGATACGCAGTATTTT. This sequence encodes CASSRGSTDTQYF.

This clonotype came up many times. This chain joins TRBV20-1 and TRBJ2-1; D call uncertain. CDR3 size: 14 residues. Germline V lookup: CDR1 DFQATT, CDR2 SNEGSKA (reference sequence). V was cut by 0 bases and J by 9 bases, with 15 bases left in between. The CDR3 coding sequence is TGCAGTGCTAGAGATTGGGAATTTGGCCTTGAGCAGTTCTTC. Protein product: CSARDWEFGLEQFF.

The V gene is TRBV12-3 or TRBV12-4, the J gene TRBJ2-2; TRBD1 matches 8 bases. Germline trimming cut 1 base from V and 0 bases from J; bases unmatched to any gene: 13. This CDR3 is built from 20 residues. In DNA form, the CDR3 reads TGTGCCAGCAGTTTAGACCCGACAGGGGCGAAGTTCGCGAACACCGGGGAGCTGTTTTTT. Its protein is CASSLDPTGAKFANTGELFF.

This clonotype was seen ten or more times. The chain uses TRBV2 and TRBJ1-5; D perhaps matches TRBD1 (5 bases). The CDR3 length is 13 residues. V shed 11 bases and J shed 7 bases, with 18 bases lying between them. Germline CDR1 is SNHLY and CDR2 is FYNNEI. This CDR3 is CAQKRGRGQPQHF. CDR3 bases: TGTGCCCAAAAGCGGGGCAGAGGGCAGCCCCAGCATTTT.

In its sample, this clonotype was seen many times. Written as DNA, the CDR3 is TGCAGCGTTAGCAAACTGGCGGCCGGGGAGACCCAGTACTTC. Its protein is CSVSKLAAGETQYF. The chain employs TRBV29-1 and TRBJ2-5; D not certain. The V end lost 5 bases, the J end lost 5 bases, and 18 bases lay between the germline ends. The CDR3 has 14 residues. Germline CDR1 reads SQVTM; CDR2 reads ANQGSEA.

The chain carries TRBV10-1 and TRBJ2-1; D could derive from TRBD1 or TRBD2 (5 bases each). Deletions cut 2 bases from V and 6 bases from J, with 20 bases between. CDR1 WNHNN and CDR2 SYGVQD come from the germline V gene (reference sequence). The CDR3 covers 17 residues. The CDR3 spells CASSEALRDGRINEQFF. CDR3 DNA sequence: TGCGCCAGCAGTGAGGCCCTCCGGGACGGACGAATCAATGAGCAGTTCTTC.

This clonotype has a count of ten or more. The CDR3 loop is CAISDSRGGNEQFF. The CDR3 region has the DNA TGTGCCATCAGTGACTCGCGGGGGGGCAATGAGCAGTTCTTC. The J gene is TRBJ2-1, the V gene TRBV10-3, with TRBD2 identical over 9 bases. The ends lost 3 bases at V and 6 bases at J; junction bases unmatched: 3. Germline loops: CDR1 ENHRY, CDR2 SYGVKD. The CDR3 is 14 residues long.

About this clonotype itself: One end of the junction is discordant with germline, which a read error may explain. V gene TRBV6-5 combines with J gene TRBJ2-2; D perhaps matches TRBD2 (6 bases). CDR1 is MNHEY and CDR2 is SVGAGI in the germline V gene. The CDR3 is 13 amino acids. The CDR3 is CASSKGESGEVFF. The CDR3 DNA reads TGTGCCAGCAGTAAAGGGGAATCCGGGGAGGTGTTTTTT.

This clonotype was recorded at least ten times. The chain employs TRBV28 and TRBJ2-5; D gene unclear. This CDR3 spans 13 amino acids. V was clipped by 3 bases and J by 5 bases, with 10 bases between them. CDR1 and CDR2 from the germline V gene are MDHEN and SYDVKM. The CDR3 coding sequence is TGTGCCAGCAGTTTGTGGGCGGCTGAGACCCAGTACTTC. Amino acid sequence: CASSLWAAETQYF.

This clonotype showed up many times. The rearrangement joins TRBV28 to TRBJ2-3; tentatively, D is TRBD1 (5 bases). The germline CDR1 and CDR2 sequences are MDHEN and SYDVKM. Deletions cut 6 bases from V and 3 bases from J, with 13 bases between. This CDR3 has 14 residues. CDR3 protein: CASRPRQKTDTQYF. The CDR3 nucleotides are TGTGCCAGCAGACCCCGACAGAAGACAGATACGCAGTATTTT.

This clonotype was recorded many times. CDR3: CSARDPSKQGNEQFF. CDR3 in DNA: TGCAGTGCTAGAGATCCTTCAAAACAGGGGAATGAGCAGTTCTTC. V is TRBV20-1 and J is TRBJ2-1; 7 bases line up with TRBD1. V gave up 0 bases and J gave up 7 bases; unmatched junction bases: 9. Germline assignment: CDR1 DFQATT and CDR2 SNEGSKA (reference sequence). The CDR3 contains 15 residues.

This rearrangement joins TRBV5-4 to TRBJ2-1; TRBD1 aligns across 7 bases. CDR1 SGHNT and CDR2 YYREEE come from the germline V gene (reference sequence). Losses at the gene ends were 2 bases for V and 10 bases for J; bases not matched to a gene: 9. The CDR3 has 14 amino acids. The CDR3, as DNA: TGTGCCAGCAGCTTCAGGACCGGACAGGTGGAGCAGTTCTTC. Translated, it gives CASSFRTGQVEQFF.